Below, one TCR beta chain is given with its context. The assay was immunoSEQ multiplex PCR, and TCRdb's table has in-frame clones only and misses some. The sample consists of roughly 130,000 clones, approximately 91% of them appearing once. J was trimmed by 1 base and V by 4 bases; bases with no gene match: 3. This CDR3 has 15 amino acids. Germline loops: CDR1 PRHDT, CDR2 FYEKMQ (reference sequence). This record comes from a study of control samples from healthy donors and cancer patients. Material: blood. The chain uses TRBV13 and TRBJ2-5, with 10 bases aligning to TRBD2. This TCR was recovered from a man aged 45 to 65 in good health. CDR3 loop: CASSSLAGAQETQYF. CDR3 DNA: TGTGCCAGCAGCTCCCTAGCGGGGGCCCAAGAGACCCAGTACTTC. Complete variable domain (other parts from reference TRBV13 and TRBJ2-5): AAGVIQSPRHLIKEKRETATLKCYPIPRHDTVYWYQQGPGQDPQFLISFYEKMQSDKGSIPDRFSAQQFSDYHSELNMSSLELGDSALYFCASSSLAGAQETQYFGPGTRLLVL.